The entry below describes one TCR beta chain. This CDR3 comprises 17 residues. Germline V CDR1 and CDR2: SGHVS, FNYEAQ. The ends lost 0 bases at V and 0 bases at J; junction bases unmatched: 5. As processed by the authors: Amplification of reference gene primers provided the estimated nucleated cell counts. TCRdb's table, derived via immunoSEQ multiplex PCR, lists solely in-frame clones and lacks some. V and J calls and clone size are given by that table; D and trimming were obtained from the DNA. The sample contains some 310,000 clones, 90% of which appear only once. The data derive from a study of blood T cell repertoires in COVID-19. Study summary: Donors in the United States, Italy and Spain gave samples during acute or convalescent COVID-19. Nucleic acid was either cDNA or gDNA, and it came from T cells, B-cell-depleted T cells, or PBMCs.

Recruited during active infection, patients (from Seattle) were subsequently followed longitudinally. Sample: peripheral blood. The sequence came from a woman in her twenties or thirties with COVID-19, enrolled during active disease. The chain recombines TRBV7-6 with TRBJ2-1; TRBD1 matches at 7 bases. CDR3 amino acids: CASSLAPGQSSYNEQFF. The CDR3 nucleotides read TGTGCCAGCAGCTTAGCTCCGGGACAGAGCTCCTACAATGAGCAGTTCTTC.